This TCR beta chain was identified during a study of shared clonotypes between healthy human individuals. General observations from the study: Roughly 5% of naive CD4 clonotypes were common to a few donors. Despite large depth, sorted-subset datasets appeared incompletely sequenced.

This clone was observed once. The antigen is not known. CDR1 is MNHNY and CDR2 is SVGAGI in the germline V gene (reference sequence). J was trimmed by 5 bases and V by 6 bases; bases with no gene match: 11. The CDR3 is 15 amino acids. Per the study methods: Quality scores were absent from the junction-only immunoSEQ sequences, so filtering differed. Assay: immunoSEQ multiplex PCR; the TCRdb copy retains only in-frame clones and omits some. The V and J calls and the clone size are those of that table, but D and trimming were determined from the DNA. Among millions of clones listed, approximately 95% were seen once.

This sequence joins TRBV6-6 and TRBJ2-7; TRBD1 matches 9 bases. This receptor was identified in a man between 18 and 29 years old in good health. Some clones in this sample may be carry-over from other donors' samples. The sequenced material came from naive CD4+ T cells from PBMCs. Subset indicated: CD45RA+ positively selected. The CDR3 sequence: CASRQKGQGGDEQYF. The CDR3 DNA sequence: TGTGCCAGCAGGCAAAAGGGACAGGGAGGGGACGAGCAGTACTTC.